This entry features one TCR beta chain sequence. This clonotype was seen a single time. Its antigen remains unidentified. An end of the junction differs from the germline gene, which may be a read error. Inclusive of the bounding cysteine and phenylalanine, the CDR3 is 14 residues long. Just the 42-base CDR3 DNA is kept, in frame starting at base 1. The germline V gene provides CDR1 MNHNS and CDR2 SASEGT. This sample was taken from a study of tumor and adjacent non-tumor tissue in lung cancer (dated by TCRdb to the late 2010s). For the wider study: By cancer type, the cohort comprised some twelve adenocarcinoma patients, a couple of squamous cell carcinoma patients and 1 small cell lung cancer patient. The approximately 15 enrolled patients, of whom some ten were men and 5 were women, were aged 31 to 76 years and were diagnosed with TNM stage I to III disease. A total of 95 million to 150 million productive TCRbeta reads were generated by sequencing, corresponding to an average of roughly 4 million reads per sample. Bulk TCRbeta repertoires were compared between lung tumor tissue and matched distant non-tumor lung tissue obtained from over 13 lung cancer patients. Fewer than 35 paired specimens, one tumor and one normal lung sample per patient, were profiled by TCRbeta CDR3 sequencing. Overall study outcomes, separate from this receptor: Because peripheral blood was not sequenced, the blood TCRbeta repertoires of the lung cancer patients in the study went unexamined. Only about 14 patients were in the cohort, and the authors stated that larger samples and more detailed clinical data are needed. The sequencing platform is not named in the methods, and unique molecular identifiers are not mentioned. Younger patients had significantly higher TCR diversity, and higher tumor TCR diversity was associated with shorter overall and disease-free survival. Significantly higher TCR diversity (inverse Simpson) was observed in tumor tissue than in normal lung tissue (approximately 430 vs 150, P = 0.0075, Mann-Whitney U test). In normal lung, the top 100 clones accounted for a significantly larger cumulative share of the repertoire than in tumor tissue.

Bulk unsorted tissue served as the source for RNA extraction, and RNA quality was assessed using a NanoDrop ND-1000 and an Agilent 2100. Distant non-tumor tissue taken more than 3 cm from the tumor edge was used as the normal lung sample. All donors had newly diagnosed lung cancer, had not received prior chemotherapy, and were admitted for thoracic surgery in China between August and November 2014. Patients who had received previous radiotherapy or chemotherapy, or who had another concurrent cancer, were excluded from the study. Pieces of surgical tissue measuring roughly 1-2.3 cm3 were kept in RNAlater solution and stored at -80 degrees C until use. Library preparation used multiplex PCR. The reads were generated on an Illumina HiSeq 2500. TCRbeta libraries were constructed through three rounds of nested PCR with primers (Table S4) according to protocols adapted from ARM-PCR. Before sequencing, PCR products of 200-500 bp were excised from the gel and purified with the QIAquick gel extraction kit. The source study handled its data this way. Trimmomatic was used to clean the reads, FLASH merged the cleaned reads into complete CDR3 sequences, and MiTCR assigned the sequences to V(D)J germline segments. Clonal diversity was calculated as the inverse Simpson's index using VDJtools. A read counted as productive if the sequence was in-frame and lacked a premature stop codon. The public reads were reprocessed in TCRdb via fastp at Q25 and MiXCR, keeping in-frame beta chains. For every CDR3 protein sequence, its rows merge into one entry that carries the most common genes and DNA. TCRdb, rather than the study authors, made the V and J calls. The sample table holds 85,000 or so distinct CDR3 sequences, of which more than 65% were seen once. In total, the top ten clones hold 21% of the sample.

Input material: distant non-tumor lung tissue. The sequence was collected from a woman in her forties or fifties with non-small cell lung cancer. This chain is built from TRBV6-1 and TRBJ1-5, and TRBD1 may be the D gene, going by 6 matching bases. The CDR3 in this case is CASNSDGGNEPQHF. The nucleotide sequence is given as TGTGCCAGCAACTCCGACGGGGGCAATGAGCCCCAGCATTTT.